These 18 T cell receptor beta chains were sequenced from one sample in a study of blood T cell repertoires in COVID-19. Repertoires were generated with immunoSEQ multiplex PCR, while TCRdb's copy carries only in-frame clones and drops some. The sample contains approximately 210,000 clones, around 80% of which appear only once. The sample consisted of PBMCs or T cells enriched from blood (not recorded which). The receptors here all came from a man aged 35-49 years who had recovered from COVID-19.

The chain employs TRBV7-2 and TRBJ2-7, with TRBD2 identical over 9 bases. Germline-derived CDR1 and CDR2 are SGHTA and FQGNSA. With 3 bases clipped from V and 4 bases from J, the junction kept 4 bases outside the gene matches. The CDR3 extends over 14 amino acids. The CDR3 loop reads CASSFSGSRYEQYF. The CDR3 nucleotides read TGTGCCAGCAGCTTTAGCGGGAGTAGGTACGAGCAGTACTTC.

The count of this clone is one. CDR3 DNA: TGTGCCAGCAGTTTTACAGCCTCCTACGAGCAGTACTTC. It yields the protein CASSFTASYEQYF. The rearrangement uses TRBV28 and TRBJ2-7; D not resolved. In germline, CDR1 is MDHEN, CDR2 SYDVKM. The length of the CDR3 is 13 residues. The V and J ends lost 3 bases and 0 bases respectively, with 6 bases between them. The full variable domain, its missing parts supplied by reference TRBV28 and TRBJ2-7, is DVKVTQSSRYLVKRTGEKVFLECVQDMDHENMFWYRQDPGLGLRLIYFSYDVKMKEKGDIPEGYSVSREKKERFSLILESASTNQTSMYLCASSFTASYEQYFGPGTRLTVT.

This chain uses TRBV7-9 with TRBJ1-4, with a tentative D call TRBD1 (5 bases). CDR1 SEHNR and CDR2 FQNEAQ come from the germline V gene (reference sequence). V shed 2 bases and J shed 3 bases, with 7 bases lying between them. The CDR3 contains 14 residues. DNA for the CDR3: TGTGCCAGCAGCTTATTACAGGCTAATGAAAAACTGTTTTTT. Its translation is CASSLLQANEKLFF.

This rearrangement joins TRBV2 to TRBJ2-3; TRBD1 aligns across 11 bases. Germline loops: CDR1 SNHLY, CDR2 FYNNEI. The CDR3 sequence is 17 residues long. The V gene end was trimmed by 6 bases and the J gene end by 3 bases; junction bases not matched to a gene: 11. The CDR3, as DNA: TGTGCCAGCAGGGCAGACGTCCGGGACAGGGGGACAGATACGCAGTATTTT. Protein sequence: CASRADVRDRGTDTQYF.

The genes are TRBV27 and TRBJ1-4, with D hard to call. CDR3 length equals 15 residues. The V and J ends lost 7 bases and 8 bases respectively, with 20 bases between them. The germline V gene has CDR1 MNHEY and CDR2 SMNVEV (reference sequence). The CDR3 DNA sequence: TGTGCCAGCACTCCCAAACTCGGCGCGGGGGAAAAACTGTTTTTT. Encoded protein: CASTPKLGAGEKLFF.

The chain joins TRBV7-2 to TRBJ2-7, with 12 bases matching TRBD2. CDR1 and CDR2 from the germline V gene are SGHTA and FQGNSA. The trim removed 5 bases at V and 8 bases at J, leaving 4 bases unmatched. CDR3 length: 13 residues. The CDR3 sequence: CASSPSGGVKQYF. The CDR3 nucleotides read TGTGCCAGCAGCCCTAGCGGGGGGGTAAAGCAGTACTTC. Full variable domain (outside the CDR3, taken from reference TRBV7-2 and TRBJ2-7): GAGVSQSPSNKVTEKGKDVELRCDPISGHTALYWYRQSLGQGLEFLIYFQGNSAPDKSGLPSDRFSAERTGGSVSTLTIQRTQQEDSAVYLCASSPSGGVKQYFGPGTRLTVT.

The sample holds a few counts of this clone. CDR3 coding DNA: TGTGCCAGCAGCCTTCCAGGGTTCTCTGGAAACACCATATATTTT. Protein: CASSLPGFSGNTIYF. The J gene is TRBJ1-3, the V gene TRBV9; perhaps TRBD1 as D (5 bases). The CDR3 is 15 residues long. The V gene lost 4 bases and the J gene lost 0 bases, with 11 bases spanning the gap. CDR1 is SGDLS and CDR2 is YYNGEE in the germline V gene. Full variable domain (rest looked up from reference TRBV9 and TRBJ1-3): DSGVTQTPKHLITATGQRVTLRCSPRSGDLSVYWYQQSLDQGLQFLIQYYNGEERAKGNILERFSAQQFPDLHSELNLSSLELGDSALYFCASSLPGFSGNTIYFGEGSWLTVV.

V and J are TRBV21-1 and TRBJ2-7; the DNA was not used to check the table's D call, TRBD1. TRBV21-1 is labeled a pseudogene. This CDR3 has 18 residues. The CDR3 here is CASSPPSVLGHSSYEQYF. For the CDR3, the DNA is TGTGCCAGCAGCCCCCCATCTGTCTTAGGACACAGCTCCTACGAGCAGTACTTC.

The genes are TRBV7-9 and TRBJ2-1; possibly TRBD2 for D (5 bases). V lost 5 bases and J 7 bases, leaving 15 bases between the germline ends. Per germline, CDR1 SEHNR and CDR2 FQNEAQ (reference sequence). CDR3 size: 14 residues. CDR3 nucleotide sequence: TGTGCCAGCAGCCCAGCCAGCTCGGGGAATGAGCAGTTCTTC. This encodes CASSPASSGNEQFF.

The rearrangement links TRBV5-4 to TRBJ2-7; 8 bases agree with TRBD1. The CDR3 is 13 residues long. V was clipped by 2 bases and J by 7 bases; unmatched bases: 5. The V gene's germline CDR1 is SGHNT and CDR2 YYREEE (reference sequence). The CDR3 sequence is CASSFPGDREQYF. The CDR3 coding sequence is TGTGCCAGCAGCTTTCCCGGGGACAGGGAGCAGTACTTC.

This clone was seen just once. The chain uses TRBV5-4 and TRBJ2-1; TRBD2 is a possible D gene (6 bases). From germline, CDR1 is SGHNT and CDR2 YYREEE (reference sequence). Trimming stripped 1 base from V and 6 bases from J, with 14 bases between. This CDR3 has 15 amino acids. The CDR3 sequence: CASSLRVAALNEQFF. DNA for the CDR3: TGTGCCAGCAGCTTGAGGGTAGCGGCCCTCAATGAGCAGTTCTTC.

CDR3 DNA: TGTGCCAGCAGCCCCATGGGGGCGACCAACGGGGAGCTGTTTTTT. Translating gives CASSPMGATNGELFF. The chain carries TRBV7-2 and TRBJ2-2; weak D call: TRBD1 (6 bases). Per the germline V gene, CDR1 is SGHTA and CDR2 is FQGNSA. V was trimmed by 5 bases and J by 7 bases, leaving 17 bases between them. The CDR3 is made up of 15 amino acids.

The chain combines TRBV24-1 with TRBJ1-1, with a possible D match to TRBD1 (5 bases). The germline V gene has CDR1 KGHDR and CDR2 SFDVKD. V was shortened by 7 bases and J by 3 bases, with 11 bases between the two germline ends. The CDR3 has 13 amino acids. CDR3 coding DNA: TGTGCCACCAGCGAAGGGGACTACACTGAAGCTTTCTTT. Translation: CATSEGDYTEAFF.

Written as DNA, the CDR3 is TGTGCCAGCAGCCAAGATCAGTCCCCTAGGAGGGAGCTGTTTTTT. It encodes CASSQDQSPRRELFF. The J gene is TRBJ2-2, the V gene TRBV4-2; no definite D call. This CDR3 has 15 amino acids. Germline lookup yields CDR1 LGHNA and CDR2 YNFKEQ. V was pared by 0 bases and J by 9 bases, with 14 bases between.

The chain employs TRBV2 and TRBJ2-5; 12 bases match TRBD2. The CDR3 is 14 amino acids. Germline-derived CDR1 and CDR2 are SNHLY and FYNNEI. The V and J ends lost 9 bases and 4 bases, in that order; junction bases with no gene match: 6. The CDR3 loop is CASGGLAGRETQYF. The CDR3 nucleotides are TGTGCCAGTGGAGGACTAGCGGGAAGAGAGACCCAGTACTTC.

V gene TRBV19 combines with J gene TRBJ1-2; 7 nucleotides align to TRBD1. With V trimmed by 0 bases and J by 1 base, 11 bases remained unmatched. Germline CDR1 is LNHDA and CDR2 is SQIVND (reference sequence). The CDR3 has 18 residues. CDR3 loop: CASSIDSAGTVFNYGYTF. For the CDR3, the DNA is TGTGCCAGTAGTATAGATTCTGCCGGGACAGTTTTTAACTATGGCTACACCTTC. Full variable domain (missing parts from reference TRBV19 and TRBJ1-2): DGGITQSPKYLFRKEGQNVTLSCEQNLNHDAMYWYRQDPGQGLRLIYYSQIVNDFQKGDIAEGYSVSREKKESFPLTVTSAQKNPTAFYLCASSIDSAGTVFNYGYTFGSGTRLTVV.

CDR3 sequence (DNA): TGTGCCAGCAGTTACTTGGGGGGGGTCTATGGCTACACCTTC. Its protein is CASSYLGGVYGYTF. V gene TRBV6-5 combines with J gene TRBJ1-2; tentative D call: TRBD1 (5 bases). Germline CDR1 MNHEY, CDR2 SVGAGI. V gave up 1 base and J gave up 4 bases, with 10 bases separating them. The CDR3 covers 14 residues.

This rearrangement joins TRBV12-3 or TRBV12-4 to TRBJ1-2; D gene unclear. Trimming stripped 2 bases from V and 8 bases from J, with 12 bases between. This CDR3 is 13 amino acids long. CDR3 sequence (DNA): TGTGCCAGCAGTTTATTGGAGGAGTTGGGCTACACCTTC. Translation: CASSLLEELGYTF.